The 32 T cell receptor beta chains given below trace back to one sample, sequenced in a study of CD8+ T cells in alopecia areata (dated by TCRdb to about 2018). The library was obtained by the immunoSEQ multiplex PCR assay. RNA was extracted from all samples and reverse transcribed into cDNA as template for TCR sequencing. Sourced from immuneACCESS, this table was stored by TCRdb with only in-frame sequences that have V and J called. A share of the clones is absent; for the studies checked, an unresolved V gene accounts for under half, and the remainder has no known explanation. For this sample the table gives 150,000 or so clones, of which more than 45% were detected only once. Together, the top ten hold less than 8% of the sample. Sequenced sample: CD4+ T cells sorted from blood. The receptor source for this set is a human donor with alopecia areata.

The chain couples TRBV29-1 to TRBJ2-1; D ambiguous. The ends were cut back, 3 bases at V and 6 bases at J, with 15 bases in the middle. The CDR3 contains 14 residues. The germline CDR1 and CDR2 sequences are SQVTM and ANQGSEA. The CDR3 bases are TGCAGCGTTGATATATCTATTGCTGCCAATGAGCAGTTCTTC. This translates into CSVDISIAANEQFF.

The rearrangement links TRBV30 to TRBJ2-1; possible D gene TRBD2, 6 bases. V was trimmed by 2 bases and J by 7 bases, leaving 15 bases between them. CDR3 length equals 14 residues. The germline CDR1 and CDR2 sequences are GTSNPN and SVGIG (reference sequence). CDR3 nucleotides: TGTGCCTGGAGTCGGGGGTTAGGTTGGAATGAGCAGTTCTTC. Amino acids: CAWSRGLGWNEQFF.

This CDR3 reads CASSAGTVGGYTF. CDR3 sequence (DNA): TGTGCCAGCAGCGCTGGGACAGTTGGCGGCTACACCTTC. The gene calls are TRBV9 and TRBJ1-2; TRBD1 agrees at 7 bases. CDR1 and CDR2 from the germline V gene are SGDLS and YYNGEE. The CDR3 is made up of 13 amino acids. Trimming took 3 bases from V and 8 from J; bases not matched to a gene: 7.

The chain links TRBV19 to TRBJ2-1; 13 bases are a match to TRBD2. J was trimmed by 6 bases and V by 6 bases; bases with no gene match: 11. Germline V gives CDR1 LNHDA, CDR2 SQIVND (reference sequence). The CDR3 runs 17 residues. The CDR3: CASSWGTSGRGLNEQFF. The CDR3 DNA reads as TGTGCCAGTAGCTGGGGAACTAGCGGGAGGGGGCTCAATGAGCAGTTCTTC.

This sequence joins TRBV10-3 and TRBJ2-5, with 8 nucleotides matching TRBD2. Germline CDR1 ENHRY, CDR2 SYGVKD. Unmatched junction bases numbered 13, after V lost 0 bases and J lost 1 base. CDR3 size: 19 residues. CDR3 loop: CAISESKGRAGVSQETQYF. The CDR3, as DNA: TGTGCCATCAGTGAGTCGAAAGGGCGAGCGGGAGTAAGCCAAGAGACCCAGTACTTC.

The chain is built from TRBV28 and TRBJ2-7; a possible D gene is TRBD2 (6 bases). V lost 5 bases to trimming and J lost 4 bases, with 24 bases between them. Germline values: CDR1 MDHEN, CDR2 SYDVKM. The CDR3 has 17 amino acids. The CDR3 spells CASSPTLGRGLRYEQYF. The CDR3 DNA is TGTGCCAGCAGTCCCACCCTGGGGCGGGGCCTCCGGTACGAGCAGTACTTC.

The chain has TRBV2 and TRBJ1-1; D not resolved. Germline CDR1 and CDR2: SNHLY and FYNNEI. The CDR3 covers 14 residues. The V end lost 8 bases, the J end lost 1 base, and 14 bases lay between the germline ends. The CDR3 coding sequence is TGTGCCAGCTTGAGAGGGTGGACGAACACTGAAGCTTTCTTT. Protein product: CASLRGWTNTEAFF.

V gene TRBV6-6 combines with J gene TRBJ2-1, with 9 bases that match TRBD2. The junction had 6 bases not matched to a gene; V was cut back by 0 bases and J by 6 bases. The CDR3 loop spans 16 amino acids. From germline, CDR1 is MNHNY and CDR2 SVGAGI (reference sequence). The CDR3 reads CASSYSGSGRPNEQFF. The CDR3 bases are TGTGCCAGCAGTTACTCTGGTAGCGGGAGACCCAATGAGCAGTTCTTC.

This clone came up a few times. The rearrangement uses TRBV9 and TRBJ1-3; D not certain. The CDR3 length is 14 residues. Trimming took off 4 bases at V and 3 bases at J, with 11 bases between the two ends. Germline lookup yields CDR1 SGDLS and CDR2 YYNGEE. The CDR3 sequence: CASSPPGGGNTIYF. The CDR3 DNA follows: TGTGCCAGCAGCCCACCCGGAGGTGGAAACACCATATATTTT.

This clone has more than one count but fewer than ten. This chain joins TRBV29-1 and TRBJ2-5; D perhaps matches TRBD2 (5 bases). Germline-derived CDR1 and CDR2 are SQVTM and ANQGSEA. Deletions cut 7 bases from V and 2 bases from J, with 14 bases between. There are 13 residues in the CDR3. CDR3 sequence: CSGTRAAQETQYF. DNA for the CDR3: TGCAGCGGGACTCGAGCCGCTCAAGAGACCCAGTACTTC.

V usage is TRBV29-1 and J usage is TRBJ1-4; the D is unclear. V was cut by 6 bases and J by 7 bases, with 9 bases left in between. CDR1 and CDR2 from the germline V gene are SQVTM and ANQGSEA. The CDR3 spans 11 residues. The CDR3 here is CSVRLAEKLFF. The CDR3 DNA sequence: TGCAGCGTGCGACTCGCTGAAAAACTGTTTTTT.

This clone was counted only a few times. The chain joins TRBV13 to TRBJ2-5; D remains ambiguous. The CDR3 spans 12 residues. Per the germline V gene, CDR1 is PRHDT and CDR2 is FYEKMQ (reference sequence). The V end lost 5 bases, the J end lost 10 bases, and 14 bases lay between the germline ends. The CDR3 region is CASSQGRGFQYF. CDR3 DNA: TGTGCCAGCAGCCAAGGGCGCGGTTTCCAGTACTTC.

The chain couples TRBV7-8 to TRBJ2-3; D is perhaps TRBD1 (6 bases). Deletions cut 3 bases from V and 4 bases from J, with 11 bases between. The CDR3 covers 14 residues. The V gene's germline CDR1 is SGHVS and CDR2 FQNEAQ. In nucleotides, the CDR3 is TGTGCCAGCAGCTTGGGCAGGGGACCAGATACGCAGTATTTT. Translation: CASSLGRGPDTQYF.

In its sample, this clone was seen a few times. The chain uses TRBV28 and TRBJ2-6; TRBD2 agrees at 7 bases. V gave up 7 bases and J gave up 2 bases; unmatched junction bases: 5. The CDR3 covers 15 residues. The germline CDR1 and CDR2 sequences are MDHEN and SYDVKM. CDR3: CASTPAGAGANVLTF. The CDR3 DNA reads as TGTGCCAGCACTCCGGCGGGGGCTGGGGCCAACGTCCTGACTTTC.

The rearrangement links TRBV9 to TRBJ2-1; 8 bases are shared with TRBD2. The CDR3 runs 15 residues. Germline assignment: CDR1 SGDLS and CDR2 YYNGEE. V trimming: 0 bases; J trimming: 2 bases; junction bases outside the gene matches: 1. Here the CDR3 DNA reads TGTGCCAGCAGCGTAGGTAGCGGGACCTACAATGAGCAGTTCTTC. The encoded protein is CASSVGSGTYNEQFF.

The chain has TRBV5-1 and TRBJ2-5; 9 nucleotides align to TRBD1. Germline CDR1 reads SGHRS; CDR2 reads YFSETQ. The CDR3 spans 13 residues. Trimming cost V 4 bases and J 5 bases; bases outside gene matches: 3. The CDR3 region has the DNA TGCGCCAGCAGCACAGGACAGGGGGAGACCCAGTACTTC. It yields the protein CASSTGQGETQYF. Full variable domain (missing parts from reference TRBV5-1 and TRBJ2-5): KAGVTQTPRYLIKTRGQQVTLSCSPISGHRSVSWYQQTPGQGLQFLFEYFSETQRNKGNFPGRFSGRQFSNSRSEMNVSTLELGDSALYLCASSTGQGETQYFGPGTRLLVL.

This chain uses TRBV27 with TRBJ2-3, with D unresolved. The germline CDR1 and CDR2 sequences are MNHEY and SMNVEV (reference sequence). This CDR3 is built from 14 residues. Deletions cut 1 base from V and 1 base from J, with 6 bases between. CDR3 residues: CASSLFLGTDTQYF. The DNA of the CDR3 is TGTGCCAGCAGTTTATTCCTCGGCACAGATACGCAGTATTTT.

This clone appeared a few times. The chain has TRBV7-9 and TRBJ2-5; TRBD2 matches 12 bases. J gave up 5 bases and V 6 bases, and 4 bases lay outside the gene matches. The germline gives CDR1 SEHNR, CDR2 FQNEAQ (reference sequence). The length of the CDR3 is 14 residues. The DNA of the CDR3 is TGTGCCAGCAGTGAGACTAGCGGGAGTGAGACCCAGTACTTC. Its protein product is CASSETSGSETQYF. Full variable domain (outside the CDR3, taken from reference TRBV7-9 and TRBJ2-5): DTGVSQNPRHKITKRGQNVTFRCDPISEHNRLYWYRQTLGQGPEFLTYFQNEAQLEKSRLLSDRFSAERPKGSFSTLEIQRTEQGDSAMYLCASSETSGSETQYFGPGTRLLVL.

The rearrangement links TRBV14 to TRBJ2-2; 9 bases map to TRBD1. Germline-derived CDR1 and CDR2 are SGHDN and FVKESK. The CDR3 is made up of 16 amino acids. Trimming took 2 bases from V and 4 from J; bases not matched to a gene: 5. Written as DNA, the CDR3 is TGTGCCAGCAGCCAAAACAGGGGGCTGGTCACCGGGGAGCTGTTTTTT. Translating gives CASSQNRGLVTGELFF.

The gene calls are TRBV5-6 and TRBJ1-1, with 9 bases identical to TRBD1. Germline V lookup: CDR1 SGHDT, CDR2 YYEEEE. CDR3 length equals 16 residues. Trimming removed 0 bases from V and 0 bases from J; junction bases left unmatched: 3. CDR3 in DNA: TGTGCCAGCAGCTTGGGGGACAGGGTATTGAACACTGAAGCTTTCTTT. As protein: CASSLGDRVLNTEAFF.

The chain uses TRBV11-3 and TRBJ2-3, with D perhaps TRBD1 or TRBD2 (5 bases each). The V and J ends lost 4 bases and 6 bases respectively, with 20 bases between them. The CDR3 contains 16 residues. Germline-derived CDR1 and CDR2 are SGHNT and YENEEA. CDR3 in DNA: TGTGCCAGCAGCTCCGGGACCGCCACGTGGTCGGATACGCAGTATTTT. It specifies CASSSGTATWSDTQYF.

This clone turned up a few times. V usage is TRBV11-2 and J usage is TRBJ2-3, with TRBD2 matching 9 bases. J was trimmed by 1 base and V by 5 bases; bases with no gene match: 4. The CDR3 runs 15 residues. Germline V gene lookup returns CDR1 SGHAT and CDR2 FQNNGV. The CDR3 loop is CASSRRLAGTDTQYF. The CDR3 region has the DNA TGTGCCAGCAGCCGTCGACTAGCGGGCACAGATACGCAGTATTTT.

The chain is built from TRBV30 and TRBJ2-2; 8 bases align to TRBD2. V dropped 0 bases and J dropped 0; count of bases not matched to a gene: 0. Germline loops: CDR1 GTSNPN, CDR2 SVGIG (reference sequence). The CDR3 totals 15 residues. The CDR3 sequence: CAWSVSGTNTGELFF. In DNA, the CDR3 is TGTGCCTGGAGTGTTAGCGGGACGAACACCGGGGAGCTGTTTTTT.

The genes are TRBV20-1 and TRBJ2-4; D gene ambiguous. Trimming removed 6 bases from V and 3 bases from J, with 6 bases in between. In germline, CDR1 is DFQATT, CDR2 SNEGSKA (reference sequence). The CDR3 length is 11 residues. Here the CDR3 DNA reads TGCAGTGCAGGGAACAAAAACATTCAGTACTTC. Translated, it gives CSAGNKNIQYF.

The chain recombines TRBV5-1 with TRBJ2-7; the D gene is possibly TRBD2 (5 bases). Trimming stripped 4 bases from V and 3 bases from J, with 11 bases between. The CDR3 has 13 amino acids. The germline CDR1 and CDR2 sequences are SGHRS and YFSETQ. The CDR3 DNA reads TGCGCCAGCAGCCGGACTGCGGACTACGAGCAGTACTTC. Translated: CASSRTADYEQYF.

This clone was found once. This chain links TRBV5-1 with TRBJ1-1; D uncertain. V dropped 2 bases and J dropped 0 bases, with 11 bases sitting between them. Germline V lookup: CDR1 SGHRS, CDR2 YFSETQ. The CDR3 sequence is 15 residues long. In DNA form, the CDR3 reads TGCGCCAGCAGCTTATCTCTAACAGTGAACACTGAAGCTTTCTTT. It encodes CASSLSLTVNTEAFF.

The chain joins TRBV7-9 to TRBJ2-4, with D unresolved. The CDR3 extends over 14 amino acids. V was shortened by 5 bases and J by 0 bases, with 8 bases between the two germline ends. Per the germline V gene, CDR1 is SEHNR and CDR2 is FQNEAQ (reference sequence). The CDR3 DNA reads TGTGCCAGCAGCCCCTCGGGAGCCAAAAACATTCAGTACTTC. Protein product: CASSPSGAKNIQYF.

The genes are TRBV2 and TRBJ1-1, with unresolved D. The germline CDR1 and CDR2 sequences are SNHLY and FYNNEI. Trimming took 4 bases from V and 1 from J, leaving 10 bases between them. This CDR3 has 14 residues. CDR3 nucleotides: TGTGCCAGCAGTGTATCGCGTACGAACACTGAAGCTTTCTTT. Translation gives CASSVSRTNTEAFF.

This clone was found a few times. The chain carries TRBV29-1 and TRBJ2-3, with D uncertain. The CDR3 length is 13 residues. Per the germline V gene, CDR1 is SQVTM and CDR2 is ANQGSEA. Trimming removed 3 bases from V and 7 bases from J, with 14 bases in between. The CDR3 DNA is TGCAGCGTTGACGTTACACGCGCAAATACGCAGTATTTT. Encoded protein: CSVDVTRANTQYF.

The rearrangement uses TRBV29-1 and TRBJ2-5; possible D gene TRBD2, 5 bases. Trimming removed 4 bases from V and 5 bases from J, with 8 bases in between. The CDR3 has 11 amino acids. The V gene's germline CDR1 is SQVTM and CDR2 ANQGSEA. The CDR3 is CSVGGFETQYF. The CDR3 bases are TGCAGCGTTGGAGGGTTTGAGACCCAGTACTTC.

This chain joins TRBV4-2 and TRBJ2-7, with D unclear. The germline gives CDR1 LGHNA, CDR2 YNFKEQ. The CDR3 covers 12 residues. Trimming left V 0 bases short and J 1 base short, with 1 base between. CDR3 in amino acids: CASSQDSYEQYF. Here the CDR3 DNA reads TGTGCCAGCAGCCAAGATTCCTACGAGCAGTACTTC.

This clone was seen more than once but under ten times. V usage is TRBV4-1 and J usage is TRBJ2-5; TRBD2 matches 7 bases. Germline lookup yields CDR1 MGHRA and CDR2 YSYEKL. The CDR3 is 19 residues long. V gave up 3 bases and J gave up 0 bases; unmatched junction bases: 16. The DNA for the CDR3 is TGCGCCAGCAGCCACCTAAGTGGGACTAACCCCCTGTACCAAGAGACCCAGTACTTC. Protein product: CASSHLSGTNPLYQETQYF.